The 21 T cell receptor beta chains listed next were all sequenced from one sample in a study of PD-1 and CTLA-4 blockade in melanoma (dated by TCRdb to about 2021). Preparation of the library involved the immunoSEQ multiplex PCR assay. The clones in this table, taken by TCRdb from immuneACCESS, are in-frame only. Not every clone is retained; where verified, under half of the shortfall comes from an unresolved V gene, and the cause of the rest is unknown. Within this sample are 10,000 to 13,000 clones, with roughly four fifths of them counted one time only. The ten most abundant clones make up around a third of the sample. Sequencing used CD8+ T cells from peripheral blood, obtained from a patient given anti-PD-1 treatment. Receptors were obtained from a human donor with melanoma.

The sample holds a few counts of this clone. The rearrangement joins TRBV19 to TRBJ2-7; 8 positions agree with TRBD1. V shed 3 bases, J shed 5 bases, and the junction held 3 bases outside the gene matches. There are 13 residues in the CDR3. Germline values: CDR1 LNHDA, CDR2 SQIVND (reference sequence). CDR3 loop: CASSIDRGHEQYF. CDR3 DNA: TGTGCCAGTAGTATTGACAGGGGACACGAGCAGTACTTC.

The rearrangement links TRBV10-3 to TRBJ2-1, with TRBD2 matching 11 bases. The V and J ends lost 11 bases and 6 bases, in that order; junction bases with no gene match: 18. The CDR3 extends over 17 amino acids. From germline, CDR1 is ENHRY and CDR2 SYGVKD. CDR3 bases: TGTGCCCCGCCTGGACTAGCGGGCAGACGGCCCTCCAATGAGCAGTTCTTC. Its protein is CAPPGLAGRRPSNEQFF.

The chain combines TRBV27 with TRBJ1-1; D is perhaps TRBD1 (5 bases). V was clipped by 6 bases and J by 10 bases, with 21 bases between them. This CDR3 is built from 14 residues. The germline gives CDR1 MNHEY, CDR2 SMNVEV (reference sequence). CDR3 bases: TGTGCCAGCAGCTTAAATAGGGGAGGGGCAGGAGCTTTCTTT. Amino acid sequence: CASSLNRGGAGAFF.

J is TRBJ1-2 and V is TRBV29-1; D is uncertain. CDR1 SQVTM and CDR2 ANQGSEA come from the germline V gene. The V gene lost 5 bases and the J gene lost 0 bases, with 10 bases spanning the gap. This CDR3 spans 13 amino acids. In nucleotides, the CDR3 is TGCAGCGTTCCGGACGGGTCTAACTATGGCTACACCTTC. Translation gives CSVPDGSNYGYTF. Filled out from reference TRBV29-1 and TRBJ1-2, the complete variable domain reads SAVISQKPSRDICQRGTSLTIQCQVDSQVTMMFWYRQQPGQSLTLIATANQGSEATYESGFVIDKFPISRPNLTFSTLTVSNMSPEDSSIYLCSVPDGSNYGYTFGSGTRLTVV.

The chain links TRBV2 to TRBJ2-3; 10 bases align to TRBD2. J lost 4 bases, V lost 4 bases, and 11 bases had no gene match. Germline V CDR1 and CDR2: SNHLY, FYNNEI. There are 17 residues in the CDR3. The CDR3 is CASSGVAGGYGADTQYF. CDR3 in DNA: TGTGCCAGCAGTGGGGTAGCGGGGGGATATGGGGCAGATACGCAGTATTTT.

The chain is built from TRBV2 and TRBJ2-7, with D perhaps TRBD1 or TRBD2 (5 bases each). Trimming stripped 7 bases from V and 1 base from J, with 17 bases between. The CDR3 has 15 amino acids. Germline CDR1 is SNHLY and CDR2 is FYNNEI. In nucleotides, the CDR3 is TGTGCCAGCAATACACGGGACGGGTATTCCTACGAGCAGTACTTC. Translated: CASNTRDGYSYEQYF.

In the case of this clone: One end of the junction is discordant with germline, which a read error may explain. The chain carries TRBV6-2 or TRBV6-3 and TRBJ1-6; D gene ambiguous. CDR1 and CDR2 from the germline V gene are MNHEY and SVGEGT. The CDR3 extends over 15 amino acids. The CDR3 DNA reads TGTGCCAGCAGTTACGAGAAAACCTACAATTCACCCCTCCACTTT. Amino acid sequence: CASSYEKTYNSPLHF.

CDR3 loop: CASSQDRQTPYEQYF. CDR3 DNA: TGTGCCAGCAGCCAAGATCGACAGACACCCTACGAGCAGTACTTC. V gene TRBV3-1 (or the pseudogene TRBV3-2) combines with J gene TRBJ2-7; D may be TRBD1 (5 bases). V was trimmed by 0 bases and J by 2 bases, leaving 11 bases between them. Germline CDR1 is LGHDT and CDR2 is YNNKEL (reference sequence). The CDR3 totals 15 residues.

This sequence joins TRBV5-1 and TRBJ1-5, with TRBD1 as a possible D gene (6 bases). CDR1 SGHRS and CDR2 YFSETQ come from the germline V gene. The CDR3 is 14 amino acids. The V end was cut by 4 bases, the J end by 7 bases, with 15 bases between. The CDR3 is CASSQTGPEQPQHF. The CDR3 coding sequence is TGCGCCAGCAGCCAAACAGGGCCGGAGCAGCCCCAGCATTTT.

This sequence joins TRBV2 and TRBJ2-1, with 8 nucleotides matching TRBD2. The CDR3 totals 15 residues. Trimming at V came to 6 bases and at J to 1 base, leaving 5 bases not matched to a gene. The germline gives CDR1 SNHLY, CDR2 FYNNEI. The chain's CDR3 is CASREIAGSYNEQFF. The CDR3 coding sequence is TGTGCCAGCAGGGAAATAGCGGGGTCCTACAATGAGCAGTTCTTC.

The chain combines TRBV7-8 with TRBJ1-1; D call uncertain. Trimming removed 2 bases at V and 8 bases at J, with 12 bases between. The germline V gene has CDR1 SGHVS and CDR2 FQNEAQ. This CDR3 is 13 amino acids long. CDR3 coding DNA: TGTGCCAGCAGCTTACGGGGAGGGTGGGAAGCTTTCTTT. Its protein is CASSLRGGWEAFF.

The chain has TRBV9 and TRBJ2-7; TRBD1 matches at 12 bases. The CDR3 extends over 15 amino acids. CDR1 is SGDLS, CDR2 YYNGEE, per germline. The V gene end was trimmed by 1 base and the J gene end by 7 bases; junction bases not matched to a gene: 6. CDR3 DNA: TGTGCCAGCAGCGTATCGGGACAGGGGGCAGAAGAGCAGTACTTC. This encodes CASSVSGQGAEEQYF.

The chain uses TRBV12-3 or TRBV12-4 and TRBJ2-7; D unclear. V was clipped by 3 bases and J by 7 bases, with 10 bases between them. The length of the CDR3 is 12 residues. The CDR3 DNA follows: TGTGCCAGCAGTTTTTTGCGCTGGGAGCAGTACTTC. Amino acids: CASSFLRWEQYF.

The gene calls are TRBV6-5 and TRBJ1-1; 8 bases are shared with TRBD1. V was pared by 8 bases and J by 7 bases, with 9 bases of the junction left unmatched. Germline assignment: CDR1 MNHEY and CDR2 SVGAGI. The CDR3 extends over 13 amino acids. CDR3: CASRPGTGYEAFF. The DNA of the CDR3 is TGTGCCAGCCGTCCTGGGACAGGTTATGAAGCTTTCTTT.

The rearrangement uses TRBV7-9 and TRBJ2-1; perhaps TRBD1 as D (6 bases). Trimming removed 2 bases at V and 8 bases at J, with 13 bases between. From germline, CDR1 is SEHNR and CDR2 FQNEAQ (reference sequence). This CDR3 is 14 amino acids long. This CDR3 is CASSLPTGSDEQFF. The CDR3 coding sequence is TGTGCCAGCAGCTTACCCACAGGGAGTGATGAGCAGTTCTTC.

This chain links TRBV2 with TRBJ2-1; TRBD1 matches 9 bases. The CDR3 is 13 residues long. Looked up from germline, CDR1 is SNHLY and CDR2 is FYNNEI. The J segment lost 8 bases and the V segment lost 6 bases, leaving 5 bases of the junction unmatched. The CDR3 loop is CASRLDRGDEQFF. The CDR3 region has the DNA TGTGCCAGCAGATTGGACAGGGGCGATGAGCAGTTCTTC. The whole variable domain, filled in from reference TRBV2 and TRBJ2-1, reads EPEVTQTPSHQVTQMGQEVILRCVPISNHLYFYWYRQILGQKVEFLVSFYNNEISEKSEIFDDQFSVERPDGSNFTLKIRSTKLEDSAMYFCASRLDRGDEQFFGPGTRLTVL.

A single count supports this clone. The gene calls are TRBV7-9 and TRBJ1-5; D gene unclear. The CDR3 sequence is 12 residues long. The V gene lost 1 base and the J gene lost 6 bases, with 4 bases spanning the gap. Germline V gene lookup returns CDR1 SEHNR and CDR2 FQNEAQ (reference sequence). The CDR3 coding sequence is TGTGCCAGCAGCTTAGAAGTTCAGCCCCAGCATTTT. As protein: CASSLEVQPQHF.

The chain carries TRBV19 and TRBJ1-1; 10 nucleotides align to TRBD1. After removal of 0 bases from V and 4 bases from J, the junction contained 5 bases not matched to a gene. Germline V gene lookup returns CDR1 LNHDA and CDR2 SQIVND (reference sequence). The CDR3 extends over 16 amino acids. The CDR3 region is CASSIDSGQGRTEAFF. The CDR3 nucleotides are TGTGCCAGTAGTATAGACTCGGGACAGGGGCGCACTGAAGCTTTCTTT.

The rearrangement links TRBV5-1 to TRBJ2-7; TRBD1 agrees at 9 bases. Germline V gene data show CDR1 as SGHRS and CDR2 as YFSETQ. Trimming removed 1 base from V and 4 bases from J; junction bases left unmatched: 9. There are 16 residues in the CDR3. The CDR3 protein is CASSLRQGELFYEQYF. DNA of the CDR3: TGCGCCAGCAGCTTGCGACAGGGGGAGCTCTTTTACGAGCAGTACTTC.

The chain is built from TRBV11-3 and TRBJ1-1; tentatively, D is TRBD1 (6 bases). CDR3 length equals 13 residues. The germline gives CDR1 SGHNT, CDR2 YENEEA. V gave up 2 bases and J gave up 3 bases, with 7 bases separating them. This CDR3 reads CASSLRGYTEAFF. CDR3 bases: TGTGCCAGCAGCTTAAGGGGGTACACTGAAGCTTTCTTT.

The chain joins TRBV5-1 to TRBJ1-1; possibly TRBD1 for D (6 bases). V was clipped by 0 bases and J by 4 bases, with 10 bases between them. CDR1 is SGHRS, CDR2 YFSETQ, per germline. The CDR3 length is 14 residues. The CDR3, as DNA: TGCGCCAGCAGCTTGGGTCAACAGGGCACTGAAGCTTTCTTT. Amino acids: CASSLGQQGTEAFF.